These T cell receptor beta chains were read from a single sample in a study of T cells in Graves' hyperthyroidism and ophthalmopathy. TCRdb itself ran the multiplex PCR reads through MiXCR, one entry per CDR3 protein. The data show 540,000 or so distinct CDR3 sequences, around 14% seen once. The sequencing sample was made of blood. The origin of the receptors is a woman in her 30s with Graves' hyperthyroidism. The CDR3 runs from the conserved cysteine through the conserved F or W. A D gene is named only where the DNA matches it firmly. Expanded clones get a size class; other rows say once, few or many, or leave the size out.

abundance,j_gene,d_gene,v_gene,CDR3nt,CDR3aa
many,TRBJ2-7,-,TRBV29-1,TGCAGCGTAGTTGACATGACCTACGAGCAGTACTTC,CSVVDMTYEQYF
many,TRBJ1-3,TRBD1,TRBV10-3,TGTGCCATCAGTCCCCTGACAGGGGGCAGTGGAAACACCATATATTTT,CAISPLTGGSGNTIYF
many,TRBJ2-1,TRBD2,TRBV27,TGTGCCAGCAGTCCCCACCTATGGACTAGCGGGAGAAGTGAGCAGTTCTTC,CASSPHLWTSGRSEQFF
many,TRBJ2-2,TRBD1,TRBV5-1,TGCGCCAGCAGCTTGCGGGACAGGCCGAACACCGGGGAGCTGTTTTTT,CASSLRDRPNTGELFF
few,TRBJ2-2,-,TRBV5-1,TGCGCCAGCAGCTTGAGAGGGCAGCTGAACACCGAGGAGCTGTTTTTT,CASSLRGQLNTEELFF
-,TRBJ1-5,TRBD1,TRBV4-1,TGCGCCAGCAGGTCAGAGGGGGCTGGGCAGCCCCAGCATTTT,CASRSEGAGQPQHF
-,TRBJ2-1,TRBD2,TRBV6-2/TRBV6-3,TGTGCCAGCAGCGTAGAGCGGGAGGTCTCCCAGTTCTTC,CASSVEREVSQFF
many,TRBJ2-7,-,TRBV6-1,TGTGCCAGCAGGGAGAACTACGGCTACGAGCAGTACTTC,CASRENYGYEQYF
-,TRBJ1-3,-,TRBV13,TGTGCCAGCAGCGTAGGGACGACTGGAAACACCATATATTTT,CASSVGTTGNTIYF
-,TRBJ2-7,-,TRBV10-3,TGTGCCATCAGTGATATACAGGGCTACGAGCAGTACTTC,CAISDIQGYEQYF
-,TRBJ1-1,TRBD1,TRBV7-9,TGTGCCAGCAGCCAGAACGGGGACAGAAGAGGCGCTGAAGCTTTCTTT,CASSQNGDRRGAEAFF
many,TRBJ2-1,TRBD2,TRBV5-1,TGCGCCAGCAGGGCTAGCGGGCCGTACAATGAGCAGTTCTTC,CASRASGPYNEQFF
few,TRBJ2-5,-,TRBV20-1,TGCAGTGCTAGATGGCTGGGGGCTCGGGAGACCCAGTACTTC,CSARWLGARETQYF
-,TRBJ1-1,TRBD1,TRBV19,TGTGCCACCTCGCTATGGGACGACAGGGGGAGGACTGAAGCTTTCTTT,CATSLWDDRGRTEAFF
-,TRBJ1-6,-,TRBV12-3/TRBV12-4,TGTGCCAGCAGTTTCTCAGGGTTGAGGAATTCACCCCTCCACTTT,CASSFSGLRNSPLHF
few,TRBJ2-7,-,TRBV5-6,TGTGCCAGCAGCCCCCTTTCGGGGATAGGTTACCACGAGCAGTACTTC,CASSPLSGIGYHEQYF
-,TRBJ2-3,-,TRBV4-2,TGTGCCAGCAGCCAAGATAGAGGACTACGTCCAGATACGCAGTATTTT,CASSQDRGLRPDTQYF
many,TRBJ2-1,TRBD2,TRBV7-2,TGTGCCAGCAGCTTAGATGGCGCGGGAGGGCCGATCAATGAGCAGTTCTTC,CASSLDGAGGPINEQFF
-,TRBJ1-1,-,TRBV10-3,TGTGCCATCAGCCCAACGGAGTACAGGGCTGGCACTGAAGCTTTCTTT,CAISPTEYRAGTEAFF
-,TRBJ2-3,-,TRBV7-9,TGTGCCGGCAGCTTAATCCGAGCAGATACGCAGTATTTT,CAGSLIRADTQYF
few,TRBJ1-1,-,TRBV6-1,TGTGCCAGCAGCCTTAAGATGAACACTGAAGCTTTCTTT,CASSLKMNTEAFF
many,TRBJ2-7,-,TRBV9,TGTGCCAGCAGCGTAGATGGGGGGGGCCCTATCTACGAGCAGTACTTC,CASSVDGGGPIYEQYF
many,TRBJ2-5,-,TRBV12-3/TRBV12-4,TGTGCCAGCAGTTTAACGGGTACCCAAGAGACCCAGTACTTC,CASSLTGTQETQYF
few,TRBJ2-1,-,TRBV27,TGTGCCAGCAGGGGGCCCTCGGGTGAGCAGTTCTTC,CASRGPSGEQFF
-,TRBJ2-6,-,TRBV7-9,TGTGCCAGCAGCTTAGAGGTGTGGGCCGGGGCCAACGTCCTGACTTTC,CASSLEVWAGANVLTF
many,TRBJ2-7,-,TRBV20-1,TGCAGTGCTCCGGGACCTTTCTCCTACGAGCAGTACTTC,CSAPGPFSYEQYF
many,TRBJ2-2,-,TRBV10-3,TGTGCCATCAGGCCGGAGACAGGGGAGCTGTTTTTT,CAIRPETGELFF
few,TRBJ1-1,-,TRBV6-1,TGTGCCAGCAGTGATTCAGGGGCTAATGAAGCTTTCTTT,CASSDSGANEAFF
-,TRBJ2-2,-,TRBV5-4,TGTGCCAGCAGCTTGGAGGCGCGCCCGAACACCGGGGAGCTGTTTTTT,CASSLEARPNTGELFF
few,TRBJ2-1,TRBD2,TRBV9,TGTGCCAGCAGCGCACGGGAGGGACACATAAACTCCTACAATGAGCAGTTCTTC,CASSAREGHINSYNEQFF
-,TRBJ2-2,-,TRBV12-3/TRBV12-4,TGTGCCAGCAGTTTCTTTTCAGGGAACACCGGGGAGCTGTTTTTT,CASSFFSGNTGELFF
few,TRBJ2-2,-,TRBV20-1,TGCAGTGCTAGGGAGACAGGTTCGAACACCGGGGAGCTGTTTTTT,CSARETGSNTGELFF
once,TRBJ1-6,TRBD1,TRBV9,TGTGCCAGCAGCGTAGGGACAGGAGAATACCTCTCCTATAATTCACCCCTCCACTTT,CASSVGTGEYLSYNSPLHF
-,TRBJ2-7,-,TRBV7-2,TGTGCCAGCAGCTTCGGCGGAGGAGCATGGGCCTACGAGCAGTACTTC,CASSFGGGAWAYEQYF
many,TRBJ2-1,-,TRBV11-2,TGTGCCAGCAGCTCCCCCACATTGGGCGATGAGCAGTTCTTC,CASSSPTLGDEQFF
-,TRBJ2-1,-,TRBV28,TGTGCCAGCAGTAGAGCGATTAGCTCCTACAATGAGCAGTTCTTC,CASSRAISSYNEQFF
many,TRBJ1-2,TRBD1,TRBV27,TGTGCCAGCAGTTTATGGGCCCGGGACAGGGTCGGCATTGGCTATGGCTACACCTTC,CASSLWARDRVGIGYGYTF
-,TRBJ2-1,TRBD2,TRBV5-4,TGTGCCAGCAGCTTGCCCGGGACTAGCGGGACAAATGAGCAGTTCTTC,CASSLPGTSGTNEQFF
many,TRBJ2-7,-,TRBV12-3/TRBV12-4,TGTGCCAGCAGTTTCGCTTTTAAAGGTGACGAGCAGTACTTC,CASSFAFKGDEQYF
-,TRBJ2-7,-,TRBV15,TGTGCCACCAGCAGAGCCGACTACGAGCAGTACTTC,CATSRADYEQYF
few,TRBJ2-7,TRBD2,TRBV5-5,TGTGCCAGCAGCTTTAGGACTAGCGGGAGCTCCTACGAGCAGTACTTC,CASSFRTSGSSYEQYF
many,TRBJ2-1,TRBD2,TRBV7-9,TGTGCCAGCAGCTTGGGGACTAGCGTCAATGAGCAGTTCTTC,CASSLGTSVNEQFF
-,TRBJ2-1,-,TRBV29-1,TGCAGCGTTGCGAGTAGCGGTTTGTCCTACAATGAGCAGTTCTTC,CSVASSGLSYNEQFF
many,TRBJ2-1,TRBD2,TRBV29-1,TGCAGCGTTGACCGCTGGACTAGCGGCGATTACAATGAGCAGTTCTTC,CSVDRWTSGDYNEQFF
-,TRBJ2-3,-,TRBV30,TGTGCCTGGGGACACCGAGATACGCAGTATTTT,CAWGHRDTQYF
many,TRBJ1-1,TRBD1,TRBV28,TGTGCCAGCAGTTTACCTAGGACAGGGGGCACTGAAGCTTTCTTT,CASSLPRTGGTEAFF
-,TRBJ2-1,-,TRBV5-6,TGTGCCAGCAGCTTAGGAACCGGGACTTTCTCCTACAATGAGCAGTTCTTC,CASSLGTGTFSYNEQFF
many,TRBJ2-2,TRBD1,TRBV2,TGTGCCAGATATAACCTCCGGGACAGACCGAACACCGGGGAGCTGTTTTTT,CARYNLRDRPNTGELFF
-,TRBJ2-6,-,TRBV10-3,TGTGCCATCAGTGAGGAGACTCGAGGGGGCTCTGGGGCCAACGTCCTGACTTTC,CAISEETRGGSGANVLTF
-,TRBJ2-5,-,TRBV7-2,TGTGCCAGCAGCTTAGAAGGGGCGGGCCCAGGGGAGACCCAGTACTTC,CASSLEGAGPGETQYF
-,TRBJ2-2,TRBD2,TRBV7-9,TGTGCCAGCAGCTTAGCGACTAGCGGGGCGAACACCGGGGAGCTGTTTTTT,CASSLATSGANTGELFF
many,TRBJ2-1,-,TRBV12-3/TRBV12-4,TGTGCCAGCAGTCCAACCCCAGCTAGCGACTGTGAGCAGTTCTTC,CASSPTPASDCEQFF
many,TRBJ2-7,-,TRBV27,TGTGCCAGCAGTTTTACCCTGCAGGGAGCGAGACTCTCCTACGAGCAGTACTTC,CASSFTLQGARLSYEQYF